This TCR beta chain was captured by sequencing in a study of T-cell reconstitution after alpha-beta-depleted transplantation in children. With 5 bases clipped from V and 2 bases from J, the junction kept 5 bases outside the gene matches. This CDR3 spans 14 amino acids. Unique molecular identifiers were used in preparing the TCRbeta library. In TCRdb, the PCR reads were re-called with MiXCR into one record per CDR3 protein. The data show about 350,000 distinct CDR3 sequences, 10% to 15% seen once. V gene TRBV12-3 or TRBV12-4 combines with J gene TRBJ2-5, with 7 bases matching TRBD1. This receptor was identified in a human donor who donated a stem cell graft to a child with Fanconi anemia. The material sequenced was PBMCs, taken from the stem cell graft. The CDR3: CASSPRTGQETQYF. CDR3 nucleotides: TGTGCCAGCAGTCCCCGGACAGGACAAGAGACCCAGTACTTC.